A selection of T cell receptor beta chains follows, all from one sample in a study of OX40 agonist ivuxolimab in advanced cancers. Repertoires were generated with immunoSEQ multiplex PCR, while TCRdb's copy carries only in-frame clones and drops some. Of around 56,000 clones listed, 88% are singletons. The sequences come from CD4+ or CD8+ T cells sorted from blood, collected in a trial of the OX40 agonist ivuxolimab. These receptor sequences come from an adult with an advanced solid tumor such as melanoma, head and neck, liver or kidney cancer. Each CDR3 is given with its conserved first and last residue. D genes are given only for firm matches. Clone size is given for some rows only: seen once, a few or many times, or a class if the clone is expanded.

NA,TRBV6-6,TRBJ1-1,NA,CASSSLYRNTEAFF,TGTGCCAGCAGTTCCCTTTATCGGAACACTGAAGCTTTCTTT
NA,TRBV7-9,TRBJ2-3,NA,CASSLQETDTQYF,TGTGCCAGCAGCTTGCAGGAGACAGATACGCAGTATTTT
NA,TRBV7-8,TRBJ2-1,TRBD2,CASSWGTSGSDEQFF,TGTGCCAGCAGCTGGGGGACTAGCGGGAGCGATGAGCAGTTCTTC
few,TRBV11-2,TRBJ1-2,TRBD1,CASSSAGQGDGYTF,TGTGCCAGCAGCTCGGCGGGACAGGGCGATGGCTACACCTTC
NA,TRBV21-1,TRBJ2-1,NA,CASSKVRRGDYNEQFF,TGTGCCAGCAGCAAAGTAAGGAGGGGCGACTACAATGAGCAGTTCTTC
NA,TRBV7-9,TRBJ1-5,NA,CASSLSISPDQPQHF,TGTGCCAGCAGCTTAAGTATCTCTCCCGATCAGCCCCAGCATTTT
NA,TRBV6-5,TRBJ2-7,NA,CASSLHYEQYF,TGTGCCAGCAGCCTACACTACGAGCAGTACTTC
NA,TRBV7-9,TRBJ1-2,NA,CASSLGDGNYGYTF,TGTGCCAGCAGCTTAGGAGACGGTAACTATGGCTACACCTTC
NA,TRBV6-4,TRBJ2-1,NA,CASSAIWGDEQFF,TGTGCCAGCAGTGCTATCTGGGGAGATGAGCAGTTCTTC
NA,TRBV4-1,TRBJ1-5,NA,CASSQDDTDSNQPQHF,TGCGCCAGCAGCCAAGATGACACCGATAGCAATCAGCCCCAGCATTTT
NA,TRBV30,TRBJ2-7,NA,CAWSVSGPPYEQYF,TGTGCCTGGAGTGTAAGCGGACCTCCCTACGAGCAGTACTTC
NA,TRBV6-5,TRBJ2-1,NA,CASREDSSPYEQFF,TGTGCCAGCAGGGAGGACTCCAGCCCCTATGAGCAGTTCTTC
NA,TRBV27,TRBJ2-1,NA,CASSLAGQSYNEQFF,TGTGCCAGCAGTTTAGCGGGACAATCCTACAATGAGCAGTTCTTC
once,TRBV4-3,TRBJ2-7,NA,CASSQDSGTYEQYF,TGCGCCAGCAGCCAAGATTCCGGGACCTACGAGCAGTACTTC
once,TRBV11-2,TRBJ1-1,NA,CASSSPGVYTEAFF,TGTGCCAGCAGCTCCCCGGGGGTATACACTGAAGCTTTCTTT
NA,TRBV27,TRBJ2-3,NA,CASRSGTADTQYF,TGTGCCAGCAGAAGCGGGACAGCAGATACGCAGTATTTT
once,TRBV11-1,TRBJ2-5,TRBD2,CASSPTSGSQETQYF,TGTGCCAGCAGCCCGACTAGCGGGAGCCAAGAGACCCAGTACTTC
NA,TRBV5-4,TRBJ1-2,NA,CASSPGREDYGYTF,TGTGCCAGCAGCCCCGGACGGGAAGACTATGGCTACACCTTC
NA,TRBV13,TRBJ2-7,TRBD2,CASSSWTSGTYEQYF,TGTGCCAGCAGCTCCTGGACTAGCGGTACCTACGAGCAGTACTTC
NA,TRBV27,TRBJ2-1,NA,CASRENRGGYYNEQFF,TGTGCCAGCAGGGAGAACAGGGGAGGGTACTACAATGAGCAGTTCTTC
once,TRBV4-1,TRBJ2-7,TRBD2,CASSQSVAGVYEQYF,TGCGCCAGCAGCCAATCGGTAGCGGGAGTGTACGAGCAGTACTTC
NA,TRBV7-7,TRBJ2-5,NA,CASSLRGEETQYF,TGTGCCAGCAGCTTACGGGGCGAAGAGACCCAGTACTTC
NA,TRBV27,TRBJ2-3,TRBD2,CASTHRALSGGASDTQYF,TGTGCCAGCACCCACAGGGCCCTAAGCGGGGGGGCCTCAGATACGCAGTATTTT
NA,TRBV5-1,TRBJ2-7,TRBD1,CASSLQGYAYEQYF,TGCGCCAGCAGCTTACAGGGGTATGCCTACGAGCAGTACTTC
NA,TRBV29-1,TRBJ2-1,NA,CSVETGTRTSNEQFF,TGCAGCGTCGAGACCGGGACCCGCACCTCCAATGAGCAGTTCTTC
once,TRBV6-1,TRBJ1-5,NA,CASSDAGGQPQHF,TGTGCCAGCAGTGACGCGGGGGGGCAGCCCCAGCATTTT
NA,TRBV11-1,TRBJ2-7,NA,CASSLGRHYYEQYF,TGTGCCAGCAGCTTAGGGCGGCACTACTACGAGCAGTACTTC
once,TRBV5-5,TRBJ2-2,NA,CASSLGWAGELFF,TGTGCCAGCAGCTTGGGATGGGCCGGGGAGCTGTTTTTT
NA,TRBV4-1,TRBJ2-7,NA,CASSQVLPGTPSYEQYF,TGCGCCAGCAGCCAAGTATTACCCGGGACACCGTCCTACGAGCAGTACTTC
NA,TRBV7-8,TRBJ1-3,TRBD1,CASSERTGIGNTIYF,TGTGCCAGCAGCGAACGGACAGGGATAGGAAACACCATATATTTT
NA,TRBV15,TRBJ1-2,NA,CATSRLPLDSDYGYTF,TGTGCCACCAGCAGATTGCCTCTTGACAGTGACTATGGCTACACCTTC
NA,TRBV4-2,TRBJ2-1,NA,CASSQEEGWDEQFF,TGTGCCAGCAGCCAAGAAGAGGGGTGGGATGAGCAGTTCTTC
NA,TRBV4-1,TRBJ2-7,NA,CASSQDRSYEQYF,TGCGCCAGCAGCCAAGATAGAAGCTACGAGCAGTACTTC